Shown below are 32 T cell receptor beta chains from a single sample sequenced in a study of cytomegalovirus exposure and HLA in healthy donors (dated 2017 in TCRdb). Libraries were made using the immunoSEQ multiplex PCR assay. A mixture of 60 forward primers for TCR Vbeta segments and 13 reverse primers for TCR Jbeta segments was used in the multiplex PCR. TCRdb holds this immuneACCESS table with in-frame rearrangements only. Some clones are missing; in checked studies, unresolved V genes explain under half, and the rest has no known cause. The sample table shows about 160,000 clones, and around three quarters are seen once. The ten largest clones represent around 2.2% of the sample. The sample taken for sequencing was PBMCs. The receptors were gathered from a middle-aged man in good health and CMV-seropositive.

The chain is built from TRBV19 and TRBJ1-5; 10 bases match TRBD1. Looked up from germline, CDR1 is LNHDA and CDR2 is SQIVND (reference sequence). The CDR3 has 16 amino acids. With V trimmed by 0 bases and J by 7 bases, 6 bases remained unmatched. DNA of the CDR3: TGTGCCAGTAGTATAGACGGACAGGGGGTGAACCAGCCCCAGCATTTT. Translated, it gives CASSIDGQGVNQPQHF.

The rearrangement uses TRBV6-5 and TRBJ2-3; the match to TRBD1 covers 11 bases. The germline V gene has CDR1 MNHEY and CDR2 SVGAGI. V shed 4 bases and J 4 bases; nucleotides not matched to a gene: 4. The CDR3 extends over 15 amino acids. CDR3 coding DNA: TGTGCCAGCAGTTGGCGGGACAGGGGGTCAGATACGCAGTATTTT. Its translation: CASSWRDRGSDTQYF.

This chain links TRBV7-9 with TRBJ2-2; the D gene is possibly TRBD1 (6 bases). This CDR3 has 16 residues. Germline-derived CDR1 and CDR2 are SEHNR and FQNEAQ (reference sequence). V lost 3 bases, J lost 2 bases, and 13 bases lay in between. This CDR3 reads CASSLGRQANTGELFF. The CDR3 DNA follows: TGTGCCAGCAGCTTGGGGAGACAGGCTAACACCGGGGAGCTGTTTTTT.

The chain has TRBV10-2 and TRBJ1-4; D gene ambiguous. V lost 9 bases and J 8 bases, leaving 16 bases between the germline ends. This CDR3 contains 13 residues. Germline V gene sequence: CDR1 WSHSY, CDR2 SAAADI. This CDR3 is CARVDGGPEKLFF. DNA of the CDR3: TGCGCCAGGGTAGACGGAGGCCCCGAAAAACTGTTTTTT.

The gene calls are TRBV5-6 and TRBJ1-6; D is perhaps TRBD1 (6 bases). CDR3 length: 13 residues. Germline V gene lookup returns CDR1 SGHDT and CDR2 YYEEEE. The V end lost 5 bases, the J end lost 8 bases, and 11 bases lay between the germline ends. The CDR3 DNA follows: TGTGCCAGCAGGCCTGGACAGCATTCACCCCTCCACTTT. Translated: CASRPGQHSPLHF.

This sequence joins TRBV5-4 and TRBJ2-2; 11 bases fit TRBD1. Trimming removed 0 bases from V and 4 bases from J; junction bases left unmatched: 2. The germline CDR1 and CDR2 sequences are SGHNT and YYREEE (reference sequence). This CDR3 has 16 amino acids. CDR3 region: CASSLGGTGGTGELFF. CDR3 DNA sequence: TGTGCCAGCAGCTTGGGTGGGACAGGGGGCACCGGGGAGCTGTTTTTT.

The genes are TRBV28 and TRBJ1-6; TRBD1 matches 7 bases. The CDR3 has 20 residues. Trimming at V came to 4 bases and at J to 4 bases, leaving 19 bases not matched to a gene. Germline V gene data show CDR1 as MDHEN and CDR2 as SYDVKM. The CDR3 DNA reads as TGTGCCAGCAGTTCGCCTACAGGGGACTTACTCCCTCGTTATAATTCACCCCTCCACTTT. Amino acid sequence: CASSSPTGDLLPRYNSPLHF. Drawing the rest from reference TRBV28 and TRBJ1-6, the complete variable domain is DVKVTQSSRYLVKRTGEKVFLECVQDMDHENMFWYRQDPGLGLRLIYFSYDVKMKEKGDIPEGYSVSREKKERFSLILESASTNQTSMYLCASSSPTGDLLPRYNSPLHFGNGTRLTVT.

This clone was observed a few times. This chain links TRBV19 with TRBJ1-2; D gene unclear. This CDR3 contains 14 residues. Trimming shortened V by 2 bases and J by 4 bases, and 11 bases separated the two germline ends. The germline CDR1 and CDR2 sequences are LNHDA and SQIVND (reference sequence). The CDR3 sequence is CASSIPLEGYGYTF. The CDR3 nucleotides read TGTGCCAGTAGTATACCCCTTGAGGGCTATGGCTACACCTTC.

The chain combines TRBV19 with TRBJ1-5; possible D gene TRBD1, 5 bases. V was cut by 6 bases and J by 2 bases, with 17 bases left in between. The CDR3 is made up of 16 amino acids. The germline gives CDR1 LNHDA, CDR2 SQIVND (reference sequence). CDR3 DNA: TGTGCCAGTAGAGGCGGAACCACAGGAGGCAATCAGCCCCAGCATTTT. Protein: CASRGGTTGGNQPQHF. The complete variable domain, with remaining parts taken from reference TRBV19 and TRBJ1-5, reads DGGITQSPKYLFRKEGQNVTLSCEQNLNHDAMYWYRQDPGQGLRLIYYSQIVNDFQKGDIAEGYSVSREKKESFPLTVTSAQKNPTAFYLCASRGGTTGGNQPQHFGDGTRLSIL.

This clone was seen only once. The genes are TRBV4-1 and TRBJ2-5, with TRBD2 matching 13 bases. CDR3 length equals 17 residues. Germline V gene sequence: CDR1 MGHRA, CDR2 YSYEKL. V lost 0 bases, J lost 4 bases, and 5 bases stayed unmatched. The CDR3 nucleotides are TGCGCCAGCAGCCAAGATAGACTAGCGGGGGGAGGAGAGACCCAGTACTTC. Its translation is CASSQDRLAGGGETQYF.

This chain joins TRBV6-5 and TRBJ2-3, with TRBD2 as a possible D gene (6 bases). The germline gives CDR1 MNHEY, CDR2 SVGAGI. The CDR3 has 13 amino acids. Trimming removed 4 bases at V and 11 bases at J, with 16 bases between. CDR3 sequence: CASSSAGPEGQYF. The CDR3, as DNA: TGTGCCAGCAGTTCAGCCGGACCGGAGGGGCAGTATTTT.

The CDR3 here is CASSSLGGQGPYNEQFF. Written as DNA, the CDR3 is TGTGCCAGCAGCTCCCTAGGAGGACAGGGCCCCTACAATGAGCAGTTCTTC. This chain links TRBV11-1 with TRBJ2-1, with 8 nucleotides matching TRBD1. The CDR3 totals 17 residues. Losses at the gene ends were 4 bases for V and 2 bases for J; bases not matched to a gene: 10. The germline V gene has CDR1 SGHAT and CDR2 FQDESV (reference sequence).

This clone has a handful of counts. The chain joins TRBV7-9 to TRBJ1-2, with D tentatively TRBD1 (6 bases). The V end lost 1 base, the J end lost 2 bases, and 17 bases lay between the germline ends. Germline V lookup: CDR1 SEHNR, CDR2 FQNEAQ (reference sequence). This CDR3 region has 17 residues. For the CDR3, the DNA is TGTGCCAGCAGCTTAGATCGGTTTGAGGGGGAGAACTATGGCTACACCTTC. Translated: CASSLDRFEGENYGYTF.

This sequence joins TRBV9 and TRBJ1-1; D is possibly TRBD1 (6 bases). The CDR3 has 16 amino acids. The V and J ends lost 0 bases and 4 bases respectively, with 16 bases between them. CDR1 is SGDLS and CDR2 is YYNGEE in the germline V gene. CDR3 nucleotide sequence: TGTGCCAGCAGCGTAGAAGCCCTCCAGGGGAGCACTGAAGCTTTCTTT. Amino acid sequence: CASSVEALQGSTEAFF.

The chain carries TRBV4-3 and TRBJ2-1; D might be TRBD2 (5 bases). Trimming pared 4 bases from V and 7 bases from J, leaving 23 bases between. The CDR3 extends over 17 amino acids. Germline loops: CDR1 LGHNA, CDR2 YSLEER. CDR3 nucleotides: TGCGCCAGCAGCCGAAATCCCTCGGCTAGCCTTGAAAATGAGCAGTTCTTC. Amino acid sequence: CASSRNPSASLENEQFF.

This rearrangement joins TRBV6-1 to TRBJ1-5, with 7 bases that match TRBD1. The CDR3 has 14 amino acids. V lost 9 bases and J lost 4; bases outside the gene matches: 9. Germline CDR1 and CDR2: MNHNS and SASEGT. CDR3: CASKPGTVNQPQHF. DNA of the CDR3: TGTGCCAGTAAGCCGGGGACAGTGAATCAGCCCCAGCATTTT.

This clone was recorded a few times. The V call is TRBV9, the J call TRBJ1-2, with 9 positions matching TRBD1. The germline CDR1 and CDR2 sequences are SGDLS and YYNGEE. The CDR3 consists of 17 residues. V was pared by 0 bases and J by 3 bases, with 9 bases of the junction left unmatched. The CDR3 nucleotides are TGTGCCAGCAGCGTAGTTGCAGAACAGGGGGCTGACTATGGCTACACCTTC. This codes for CASSVVAEQGADYGYTF.

The chain employs TRBV6-1 and TRBJ2-3; 9 nucleotides agree with TRBD2. CDR1 is MNHNS and CDR2 is SASEGT in the germline V gene. This CDR3 has 15 amino acids. V shed 3 bases and J 8 bases; nucleotides not matched to a gene: 9. DNA for the CDR3: TGTGCCAGCAGTGAGTTGTTAGCGGGGGCAGTTACGCAGTATTTT. It specifies CASSELLAGAVTQYF.

The chain employs TRBV5-1 and TRBJ2-5; D perhaps matches TRBD1 (5 bases). Germline CDR1 SGHRS, CDR2 YFSETQ. This CDR3 contains 14 residues. V was cut by 3 bases and J by 0 bases, with 9 bases left in between. The CDR3 bases are TGCGCCAGCAGCTGGAGACAGAACCAAGAGACCCAGTACTTC. It codes for CASSWRQNQETQYF.

V usage is TRBV5-4 and J usage is TRBJ2-3, with D perhaps matching TRBD1 (6 bases). The CDR3 extends over 14 amino acids. Germline V gene sequence: CDR1 SGHNT, CDR2 YYREEE (reference sequence). V lost 3 bases to trimming and J lost 2 bases, with 10 bases between them. CDR3 sequence: CASSSRQDTDTQYF. The CDR3 region has the DNA TGTGCCAGCAGCTCCCGACAGGACACAGATACGCAGTATTTT.

In this sample, this clone turned up a few times. The chain employs TRBV10-3 and TRBJ2-2, with TRBD1 matching 8 bases. The V gene end was trimmed by 4 bases and the J gene end by 5 bases; junction bases not matched to a gene: 3. Per the germline V gene, CDR1 is ENHRY and CDR2 is SYGVKD. This CDR3 spans 14 amino acids. The CDR3 sequence: CAISGQGLTGELFF. Written as DNA, the CDR3 is TGTGCCATCAGTGGACAGGGGTTGACCGGGGAGCTGTTTTTT.

The gene calls are TRBV27 and TRBJ2-1; the match to TRBD2 covers 10 bases. In germline, CDR1 is MNHEY, CDR2 SMNVEV (reference sequence). The length of the CDR3 is 15 residues. V was clipped by 5 bases and J by 3 bases; unmatched bases: 4. The CDR3 sequence: CASSSGGVLYNEQFF. The DNA of the CDR3 is TGTGCCAGCAGTAGCGGGGGGGTACTCTACAATGAGCAGTTCTTC.

This clone was recorded once. V and J are TRBV5-1 and TRBJ2-1; 9 bases are a match to TRBD1. The germline gives CDR1 SGHRS, CDR2 YFSETQ. The CDR3 covers 15 residues. Trimming took 3 bases from V and 7 from J; bases not matched to a gene: 8. The CDR3 loop is CASSSNTGGANEQFF. The CDR3, as DNA: TGCGCCAGCAGCTCAAATACAGGGGGCGCTAATGAGCAGTTCTTC.

The chain has TRBV4-3 and TRBJ1-4; weak D call: TRBD1 (6 bases). V gave up 0 bases and J gave up 0 bases, with 11 bases separating them. CDR3 size: 17 residues. Per germline, CDR1 LGHNA and CDR2 YSLEER. CDR3 amino acids: CASSQDFGDTTNEKLFF. In nucleotides, the CDR3 is TGCGCCAGCAGCCAAGATTTCGGGGACACAACTAATGAAAAACTGTTTTTT.

The DNA for the CDR3 is TGTGCCAGCAGACCCGAGGGTCCTAGCGGGGGCAACCAAGAGACCCAGTACTTC. It yields the protein CASRPEGPSGGNQETQYF. The J gene is TRBJ2-5, the V gene TRBV9, with 10 bases aligning to TRBD2. Germline-derived CDR1 and CDR2 are SGDLS and YYNGEE. Trimming cost V 5 bases and J 0 bases; bases outside gene matches: 13. This CDR3 has 18 residues. Drawing the rest from reference TRBV9 and TRBJ2-5, the complete variable domain is DSGVTQTPKHLITATGQRVTLRCSPRSGDLSVYWYQQSLDQGLQFLIQYYNGEERAKGNILERFSAQQFPDLHSELNLSSLELGDSALYFCASRPEGPSGGNQETQYFGPGTRLLVL.

J is TRBJ1-1 and V is TRBV27; D gene ambiguous. Germline V CDR1 and CDR2: MNHEY, SMNVEV (reference sequence). The V gene lost 0 bases and the J gene lost 6 bases, with 14 bases spanning the gap. CDR3 length equals 15 residues. CDR3 nucleotides: TGTGCCAGCAGTTTATCGTCCCTAAGCGCGGCTGAAGCTTTCTTT. Encoded protein: CASSLSSLSAAEAFF.

This rearrangement joins TRBV18 to TRBJ1-1; 7 positions match TRBD1. The CDR3 totals 13 residues. The V gene's germline CDR1 is KGHSH and CDR2 LQKENI. The trim removed 2 bases at V and 8 bases at J, leaving 5 bases unmatched. This chain's CDR3 is CASSPEEGQEAFF. DNA of the CDR3: TGTGCCAGCTCACCAGAGGAGGGACAGGAAGCTTTCTTT.

This clone has a single count. This chain joins TRBV4-1 and TRBJ1-5; 7 nucleotides match TRBD1. The V segment lost 0 bases and the J segment 10 bases; nucleotides outside the gene matches: 12. Germline assignment: CDR1 MGHRA and CDR2 YSYEKL. CDR3 length: 16 residues. The chain's CDR3 is CASSQDPYRGRQPQHF. CDR3 DNA: TGCGCCAGCAGCCAAGACCCATACAGGGGCCGCCAACCCCAGCATTTT.

The chain couples TRBV10-3 to TRBJ2-1, with TRBD1 matching 12 bases. Germline V CDR1 and CDR2: ENHRY, SYGVKD. J lost 2 bases, V lost 8 bases, and 19 bases had no gene match. The CDR3 is made up of 20 amino acids. The CDR3 region has the DNA TGTGCCATCGCGACCGGGACAGGGGGCTCGGACCTTCCCCCCTACAATGAGCAGTTCTTC. Its protein product is CAIATGTGGSDLPPYNEQFF.

This clone was seen a single time. This rearrangement joins TRBV27 to TRBJ1-4; D is perhaps TRBD1 (5 bases). V shed 6 bases and J shed 4 bases, with 12 bases lying between them. The CDR3 totals 14 residues. Germline assignment: CDR1 MNHEY and CDR2 SMNVEV (reference sequence). This chain's CDR3 is CASRYQGNNEKLFF. The DNA of the CDR3 is TGTGCCAGCAGATACCAGGGAAATAATGAAAAACTGTTTTTT. The full variable domain, rest sourced from reference TRBV27 and TRBJ1-4, is EAQVTQNPRYLITVTGKKLTVTCSQNMNHEYMSWYRQDPGLGLRQIYYSMNVEVTDKGDVPEGYKVSRKEKRNFPLILESPSPNQTSLYFCASRYQGNNEKLFFGSGTQLSVL.

The sample holds one count of this clone. The J gene is TRBJ2-7, the V gene TRBV5-1; TRBD2 is a possible D gene (5 bases). Germline V CDR1 and CDR2: SGHRS, YFSETQ. Trimming shortened V by 0 bases and J by 0 bases, and 10 bases separated the two germline ends. The CDR3 extends over 15 amino acids. This CDR3 is CASSLGGSISYEQYF. The CDR3 nucleotides are TGCGCCAGCAGCTTGGGTGGGAGTATCTCCTACGAGCAGTACTTC.

The chain has TRBV27 and TRBJ2-1; 9 nucleotides match TRBD2. Germline-derived CDR1 and CDR2 are MNHEY and SMNVEV (reference sequence). This CDR3 is built from 12 residues. With V trimmed by 11 bases and J by 9 bases, 8 bases remained unmatched. The CDR3 bases are TGTGCCGCGGGAGCGGGGGGTCTTGAGCAGTTCTTC. Translated: CAAGAGGLEQFF.